The 26 T cell receptor beta chains in this list originate from one sample, sequenced in a study of T cells in Graves' hyperthyroidism and ophthalmopathy. TCR beta CDR3 regions were amplified from RNA. First-round RT-PCR of the TCR CDR3 relied on the HTBI primer set. TCRdb called the multiplex PCR reads again in MiXCR, with one record for every CDR3 protein. The repertoire includes roughly 840,000 distinct CDR3 sequences, 38% of them detected once, and approximately 10% sits in the top ten. Sequenced: blood. Every receptor here comes from a man in his late teens or twenties with Graves' hyperthyroidism.

Turning to this clonotype: A much larger clone lies one base from this, so it may be a read error. The CDR3 DNA follows: TGTGCCGGCAGCTCGCGACAGGGGGAAGCTAACTATGGCTACACCTTC. Encoded protein: CAGSSRQGEANYGYTF. J is TRBJ1-2 and V is TRBV7-9, with TRBD1 matching over 9 bases. Germline V gene data show CDR1 as SEHNR and CDR2 as FQNEAQ (reference sequence). The CDR3 is made up of 16 amino acids.

This clonotype was detected ten times or more. J is TRBJ2-6 and V is TRBV7-8; no clear D gene. Germline assignment: CDR1 SGHVS and CDR2 FQNEAQ. V dropped 1 base and J dropped 0 bases, with 4 bases sitting between them. This CDR3 has 15 residues. The CDR3: CASSLDSSGANVLTF. CDR3 nucleotide sequence: TGTGCCAGCAGCTTAGACAGCTCTGGGGCCAACGTCCTGACTTTC. Drawing the rest from reference TRBV7-8 and TRBJ2-6, the complete variable domain is GAGVSQSPRYKVAKRGQDVALRCDPISGHVSLFWYQQALGQGPEFLTYFQNEAQLDKSGLPSDRFFAERPEGSVSTLKIQRTQQEDSAVYLCASSLDSSGANVLTFGAGSRLTVL.

The chain employs TRBV5-4 and TRBJ2-5, with D perhaps TRBD1 (6 bases). Between the trimmed V and J ends, which lost 0 bases and 2 bases, there was a span of 20 bases. Per germline, CDR1 SGHNT and CDR2 YYREEE (reference sequence). There are 18 residues in the CDR3. CDR3 DNA: TGTGCCAGCAGCTTGGGAACAGGGAACCGTCTTGGTCAAGAGACCCAGTACTTC. It codes for CASSLGTGNRLGQETQYF.

This clonotype appeared a few times. The chain recombines TRBV7-9 with TRBJ1-2; 8 nucleotides align to TRBD1. The V and J ends lost 6 bases and 6 bases, in that order; junction bases with no gene match: 9. The CDR3 length is 14 residues. Looked up from germline, CDR1 is SEHNR and CDR2 is FQNEAQ (reference sequence). The CDR3 DNA is TGTGCCAGCAGTAGGAACGACAGGGGTGATGGCTACACCTTC. Encoded protein: CASSRNDRGDGYTF.

Only one count was recorded for this clonotype. The chain has TRBV10-3 and TRBJ1-2; a possible D gene is TRBD1 (5 bases). Trimming left V 3 bases short and J 3 bases short, with 11 bases between. The CDR3 is made up of 14 amino acids. Germline V CDR1 and CDR2: ENHRY, SYGVKD. The CDR3 nucleotides read TGTGCCATCAGTGAAAGGGCGGGGGACTATGGCTACACCTTC. Amino acid sequence: CAISERAGDYGYTF.

This clonotype appeared a few times. The gene calls are TRBV6-1 and TRBJ1-6, with D perhaps TRBD1 (6 bases). CDR3 length equals 14 residues. The V and J ends lost 5 bases and 8 bases respectively, with 13 bases between them. Looked up from germline, CDR1 is MNHNS and CDR2 is SASEGT. The CDR3 DNA is TGTGCCAGCAGTAGGGACATAAAGGATTCACCCCTCCACTTT. It yields the protein CASSRDIKDSPLHF.

The CDR3 DNA follows: TGTGCCAGCAGCCCGAGACAGGTTGCAACTAATGAAAAACTGTTTTTT. It specifies CASSPRQVATNEKLFF. This chain joins TRBV7-9 and TRBJ1-4, with D tentatively TRBD1 (6 bases). V lost 5 bases and J lost 0, with 13 bases in between. The CDR3 covers 16 residues. Germline loops: CDR1 SEHNR, CDR2 FQNEAQ (reference sequence).

On this clonotype: One end of the junction varies from germline; a read error may be responsible. The chain recombines TRBV7-9 with TRBJ1-5, with 7 bases identical to TRBD1. This CDR3 spans 14 amino acids. Germline V gene data show CDR1 as SEHNR and CDR2 as FQNEAQ (reference sequence). The CDR3 DNA sequence: TGTGCCGGCAGCTTAGGGGGCCCCAGACAGCCCCAGCATTTT. The encoded protein is CAGSLGGPRQPQHF.

This clonotype occurred many times. The V and J genes are TRBV7-6 and TRBJ2-2; no reliable D call. V was trimmed by 1 base and J by 7 bases, leaving 7 bases between them. Per the germline V gene, CDR1 is SGHVS and CDR2 is FNYEAQ. This CDR3 is 13 amino acids long. CDR3 protein: CASSLESGGELFF. DNA of the CDR3: TGTGCCAGCAGCTTAGAGTCGGGCGGGGAGCTGTTTTTT.

In the case of this clonotype: A read error may produce the germline difference seen at one junction end. J is TRBJ2-6 and V is TRBV7-7, with D unresolved. The CDR3 is 19 residues long. Germline lookup yields CDR1 SSHAT and CDR2 FNYEAQ (reference sequence). In nucleotides, the CDR3 is TGCGCCAGCAGCCAAGATCATGTGACGGCCGCCTTTGGGGCCAACGTCCTGACTTTC. It encodes CASSQDHVTAAFGANVLTF.

V is TRBV20-1 and J is TRBJ2-7, with TRBD2 matching over 11 bases. Germline lookup yields CDR1 DFQATT and CDR2 SNEGSKA (reference sequence). V lost 4 bases and J lost 1; bases outside the gene matches: 3. The CDR3 totals 14 residues. The chain's CDR3 is CSAMVAGGSYEQYF. DNA of the CDR3: TGCAGTGCTATGGTAGCGGGAGGGTCCTACGAGCAGTACTTC.

This clonotype has a count of ten or more. J is TRBJ1-4 and V is TRBV6-1, with D possibly matching TRBD1 (5 bases). The CDR3 loop spans 12 amino acids. With 7 bases removed from V and 7 bases from J, the gap between germline ends came to 10 bases. Germline values: CDR1 MNHNS, CDR2 SASEGT. This CDR3 is CASIDSGEKLFF. The CDR3 DNA sequence: TGTGCCAGCATCGACAGTGGTGAAAAACTGTTTTTT.

The chain joins TRBV7-3 to TRBJ2-2; 7 nucleotides align to TRBD2. V lost 5 bases, J lost 1 base, and 7 bases stayed unmatched. This CDR3 region has 16 residues. Germline V gene data show CDR1 as SGHTA and CDR2 as FQGTGA. Written as DNA, the CDR3 is TGTGCCAGCAGCCCGGGGGGACCGAAGAACACCGGGGAGCTGTTTTTT. Protein sequence: CASSPGGPKNTGELFF.

This clonotype showed up just a few times. The V gene is TRBV12-3 or TRBV12-4, the J gene TRBJ2-5; 7 nucleotides line up with TRBD1. J lost 5 bases, V lost 5 bases, and 8 bases had no gene match. The length of the CDR3 is 14 residues. The CDR3 reads CASSDEGAKETQYF. In DNA form, the CDR3 reads TGTGCCAGCAGTGATGAGGGGGCTAAGGAGACCCAGTACTTC.

The V call is TRBV7-9, the J call TRBJ2-5; D is undetermined. In germline, CDR1 is SEHNR, CDR2 FQNEAQ (reference sequence). The length of the CDR3 is 11 residues. The V end was cut by 5 bases, the J end by 7 bases, with 8 bases between. CDR3 protein: CASSIPGTQYF. The CDR3 DNA sequence: TGTGCCAGCAGCATCCCGGGGACCCAGTACTTC.

Points on this clonotype: The CDR3 does not close with the conserved phenylalanine or tryptophan, likely indicating a read error. The V call is TRBV19, the J call TRBJ2-2; 8 nucleotides line up with TRBD2. This CDR3 has 14 amino acids. Trimming removed 10 bases from V and 6 bases from J; junction bases left unmatched: 10. The germline V gene encodes CDR1 LNHDA and CDR2 SQIVND (reference sequence). The CDR3 bases are TGTGCCACCAAGATGAATAGCGGGGCCGGGGAGCTGTTTCTT. This gives the protein CATKMNSGAGELFL.

This clonotype appeared a few times. The chain has TRBV4-3 and TRBJ1-6; the D is unclear. In germline, CDR1 is LGHNA, CDR2 YSLEER. The CDR3 runs 18 residues. V lost 4 bases to trimming and J lost 0 bases, with 16 bases between them. CDR3 sequence reads: CASSPQPSTSSYNSPLHF. The CDR3 nucleotides read TGCGCCAGCAGCCCACAGCCTTCGACGAGCTCCTATAATTCACCCCTCCACTTT.

The chain employs TRBV5-1 and TRBJ2-7; 8 bases are a match to TRBD2. The J segment lost 6 bases and the V segment lost 1 base, leaving 6 bases of the junction unmatched. This CDR3 has 14 residues. Per the germline V gene, CDR1 is SGHRS and CDR2 is YFSETQ. CDR3: CASSLYLAGGEQYF. As DNA, the CDR3 is TGCGCCAGCAGCTTGTACCTCGCGGGAGGCGAGCAGTACTTC.

This clonotype showed up many times. This chain links TRBV20-1 with TRBJ1-2; 7 nucleotides align to TRBD1. Per germline, CDR1 DFQATT and CDR2 SNEGSKA (reference sequence). CDR3 length equals 13 residues. The junction had 7 bases not matched to a gene; V was cut back by 1 base and J by 8 bases. The CDR3 coding sequence is TGCAGTGCTAGAGTTGGAGGGGGCGCAGGCTACACCTTC. Translated: CSARVGGGAGYTF.

This clonotype was seen a handful of times. The V gene is TRBV5-1, the J gene TRBJ2-5; D may be TRBD2 (6 bases). CDR1 SGHRS and CDR2 YFSETQ come from the germline V gene. The CDR3 totals 17 residues. V lost 6 bases and J 7 bases, leaving 28 bases between the germline ends. This CDR3 reads CASTPTPGLDSGLTQYF. CDR3 coding DNA: TGCGCCAGCACTCCAACACCGGGACTGGATTCCGGGTTGACCCAGTACTTC. Complete variable domain (other parts from reference TRBV5-1 and TRBJ2-5): KAGVTQTPRYLIKTRGQQVTLSCSPISGHRSVSWYQQTPGQGLQFLFEYFSETQRNKGNFPGRFSGRQFSNSRSEMNVSTLELGDSALYLCASTPTPGLDSGLTQYFGPGTRLLVL.

This clonotype was counted at least ten times. The chain is built from TRBV29-1 and TRBJ1-1, with unresolved D. Per the germline V gene, CDR1 is SQVTM and CDR2 is ANQGSEA. This CDR3 region has 14 residues. V was clipped by 1 base and J by 3 bases, with 12 bases between them. The CDR3 loop is CSVEGNPGDTEAFF. In DNA, the CDR3 is TGCAGCGTTGAAGGGAACCCGGGTGACACTGAAGCTTTCTTT.

The table lists this clonotype with many counts. The V gene is TRBV2, the J gene TRBJ2-6; D not resolved. This CDR3 region has 13 residues. Germline V gives CDR1 SNHLY, CDR2 FYNNEI. Deletions cut 6 bases from V and 0 bases from J, with 3 bases between. CDR3 residues: CASRDSGANVLTF. CDR3 DNA sequence: TGTGCCAGCAGAGACTCTGGGGCCAACGTCCTGACTTTC.

About this clonotype: One junction end disagrees with the germline gene, perhaps due to a read error. The chain has TRBV10-3 and TRBJ1-5; TRBD1 matches at 11 bases. From germline, CDR1 is ENHRY and CDR2 SYGVKD. The CDR3 extends over 15 amino acids. This CDR3 reads CASSSWTGGDQPQHF. The CDR3 nucleotides read TGTGCCAGCAGTTCTTGGACAGGGGGCGACCAGCCCCAGCATTTT.

The rearrangement uses TRBV6-1 and TRBJ1-5; 8 bases agree with TRBD1. CDR3 length: 14 amino acids. V gave up 4 bases and J gave up 6 bases; unmatched junction bases: 5. Germline CDR1 is MNHNS and CDR2 is SASEGT. CDR3 sequence (DNA): TGTGCCAGCAGTGCAGGGGGCCAAGGTCAGCCCCAGCATTTT. Protein: CASSAGGQGQPQHF.

The sample holds many counts of this clonotype. The CDR3 bases are TGTGCCAGCAGGCGGACAGGGGGCGAGACTGAAGCTTTCTTT. This gives the protein CASRRTGGETEAFF. The genes are TRBV7-9 and TRBJ1-1, with 11 bases matching TRBD1. In germline, CDR1 is SEHNR, CDR2 FQNEAQ (reference sequence). With 6 bases clipped from V and 5 bases from J, the junction kept 5 bases outside the gene matches. The CDR3 is 14 residues long.

This clonotype was observed at least ten times. For the CDR3, the DNA is TGTGCCAGCGGCCCACAGGGCGCAACTAATGAAAAACTGTTTTTT. Amino acid sequence: CASGPQGATNEKLFF. V gene TRBV7-6 combines with J gene TRBJ1-4; TRBD1 is a possible D gene (6 bases). Per the germline V gene, CDR1 is SGHVS and CDR2 is FNYEAQ. The CDR3 sequence is 15 residues long. V dropped 8 bases and J dropped 0 bases, with 13 bases sitting between them.